These T cell receptor beta chains were read from a single sample in a study of T cell repertoires in cytomegalovirus infection. TCRdb independently ran MiXCR on the reads; one entry per CDR3 protein. The data contain approximately 240,000 distinct CDR3 sequences, about 12% of them singletons. Sequenced: PBMCs. Every receptor here comes from a human donor in good health (CMV status not recorded). Some clones in this sample may be carry-over from other donors' samples. The CDR3 runs from the conserved cysteine through the conserved F or W. A D gene is named only where the DNA matches it firmly. Size is omitted from some rows. Given values are once, few, many or a class for expanded clones.

D gene	clone size	J gene	V gene	CDR3 protein	CDR3 DNA
-	many	TRBJ2-3	TRBV6-2/TRBV6-3	CASSIEQGLFTDTQYF	TGTGCCAGCAGCATAGAACAGGGTCTTTTCACAGATACGCAGTATTTT
TRBD1	many	TRBJ2-4	TRBV7-2	CASSPEGTVKNIQYF	TGTGCCAGCAGCCCAGAAGGGACAGTCAAAAACATTCAGTACTTC
-	few	TRBJ1-2	TRBV19	CASSMRGDNSGYTF	TGTGCCAGTAGTATGAGAGGGGACAACAGTGGCTACACCTTC
-	many	TRBJ1-6	TRBV7-2	CASSLALGRGGYSPLHF	TGTGCCAGCAGCTTAGCGCTTGGCAGGGGTGGTTATTCACCCCTCCACTTT
TRBD2	once	TRBJ2-5	TRBV28	CATQTSGGNQETQYF	TGTGCCACCCAGACTAGCGGGGGGAACCAAGAGACCCAGTACTTC
TRBD1	many	TRBJ1-1	TRBV6-2/TRBV6-3	CASSPRDRGTMNTEAFF	TGTGCCAGCAGTCCCCGGGACAGGGGGACCATGAACACTGAAGCTTTCTTT
TRBD2	few	TRBJ2-5	TRBV11-2	CASSLELAGIGQETQYF	TGTGCCAGCAGCTTGGAACTAGCGGGAATAGGGCAAGAGACCCAGTACTTC
-	many	TRBJ1-2	TRBV7-2	CASTVVPGTGYTF	TGTGCCAGCACCGTGGTACCAGGGACTGGCTACACCTTC
TRBD2	-	TRBJ2-5	TRBV7-9	CASITAEAGGRIQETQYF	TGTGCCAGCATCACCGCAGAGGCGGGGGGCCGAATTCAAGAGACCCAGTACTTC
TRBD2	many	TRBJ2-1	TRBV28	CASSLFRGSNEQFF	TGTGCCAGCAGTTTATTCCGCGGGAGCAATGAGCAGTTCTTC
-	many	TRBJ1-1	TRBV7-3	CASSLEQNTEAFF	TGTGCCAGCAGCTTGGAACAGAACACTGAAGCTTTCTTT
TRBD1	few	TRBJ1-4	TRBV29-1	CSVTGAPNEKLFF	TGCAGCGTCACAGGGGCCCCTAATGAAAAACTGTTTTTT
-	many	TRBJ1-5	TRBV7-2	CASSFAGVRSNQPQHF	TGTGCCAGCAGCTTCGCGGGGGTACGTAGCAATCAGCCCCAGCATTTT
TRBD1	many	TRBJ1-2	TRBV7-2	CASSLRDRAINYGYTF	TGTGCCAGCAGCTTAAGGGACAGGGCTATTAACTATGGCTACACCTTC
-	-	TRBJ1-4	TRBV2	CASSDPWGNEKLFF	TGTGCCAGCAGTGACCCCTGGGGTAATGAAAAACTGTTTTTT
TRBD2	many	TRBJ2-1	TRBV7-2	CASSLAGTSGGHYNEQFF	TGTGCCAGCAGCTTAGCGGGAACTAGCGGGGGTCACTACAATGAGCAGTTCTTC